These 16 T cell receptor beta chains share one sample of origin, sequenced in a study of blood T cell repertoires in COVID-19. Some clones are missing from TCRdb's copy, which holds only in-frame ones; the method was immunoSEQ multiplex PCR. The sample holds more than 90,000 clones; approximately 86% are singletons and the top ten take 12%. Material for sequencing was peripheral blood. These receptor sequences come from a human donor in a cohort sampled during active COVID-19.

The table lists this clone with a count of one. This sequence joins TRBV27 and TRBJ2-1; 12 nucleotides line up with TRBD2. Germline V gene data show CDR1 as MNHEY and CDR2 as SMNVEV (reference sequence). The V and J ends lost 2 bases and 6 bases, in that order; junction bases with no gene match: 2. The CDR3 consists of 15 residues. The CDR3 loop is CASSLTSGRINEQFF. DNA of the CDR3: TGTGCCAGCAGTTTAACTAGCGGGAGGATCAATGAGCAGTTCTTC.

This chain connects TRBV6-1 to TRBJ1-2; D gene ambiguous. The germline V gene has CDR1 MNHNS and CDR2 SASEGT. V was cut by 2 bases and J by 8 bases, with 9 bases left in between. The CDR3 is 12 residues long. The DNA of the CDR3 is TGTGCCAGCAGTGAAATCAGGCTAGGCTACACCTTC. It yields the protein CASSEIRLGYTF.

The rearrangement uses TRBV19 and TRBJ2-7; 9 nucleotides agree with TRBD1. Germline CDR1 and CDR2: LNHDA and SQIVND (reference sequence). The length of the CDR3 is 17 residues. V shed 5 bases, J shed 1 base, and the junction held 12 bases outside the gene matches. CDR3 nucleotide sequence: TGTGCCAGTAGTGCACCCAACAGGGGGCGGCCTTCCTACGAGCAGTACTTC. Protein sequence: CASSAPNRGRPSYEQYF.

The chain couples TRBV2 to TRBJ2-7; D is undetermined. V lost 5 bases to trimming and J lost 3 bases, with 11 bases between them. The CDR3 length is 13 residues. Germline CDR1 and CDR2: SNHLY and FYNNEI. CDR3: CASSPPLGYEQYF. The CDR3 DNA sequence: TGTGCCAGCAGTCCCCCACTTGGCTACGAGCAGTACTTC.

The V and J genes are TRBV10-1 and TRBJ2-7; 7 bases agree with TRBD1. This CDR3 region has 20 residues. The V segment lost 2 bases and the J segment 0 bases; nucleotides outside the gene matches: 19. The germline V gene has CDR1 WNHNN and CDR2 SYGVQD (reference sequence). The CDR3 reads CASSETTGAVTRKSSYEQYF. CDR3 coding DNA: TGCGCCAGCAGTGAGACTACAGGGGCTGTCACGAGGAAGAGCTCCTACGAGCAGTACTTC.

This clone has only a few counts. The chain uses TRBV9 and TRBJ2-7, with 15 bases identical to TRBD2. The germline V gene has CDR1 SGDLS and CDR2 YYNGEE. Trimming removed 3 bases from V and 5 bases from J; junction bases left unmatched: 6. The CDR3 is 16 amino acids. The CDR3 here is CASSAGLAGGRDEQYF. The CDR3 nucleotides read TGTGCCAGCAGCGCCGGACTAGCGGGGGGGCGGGACGAGCAGTACTTC.

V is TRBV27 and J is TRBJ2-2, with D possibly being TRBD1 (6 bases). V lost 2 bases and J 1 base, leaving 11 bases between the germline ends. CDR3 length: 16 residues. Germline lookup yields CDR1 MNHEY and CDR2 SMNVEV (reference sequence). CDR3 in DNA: TGTGCCAGCAGTTTAGAACAGGGAATGAACACCGGGGAGCTGTTTTTT. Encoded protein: CASSLEQGMNTGELFF.

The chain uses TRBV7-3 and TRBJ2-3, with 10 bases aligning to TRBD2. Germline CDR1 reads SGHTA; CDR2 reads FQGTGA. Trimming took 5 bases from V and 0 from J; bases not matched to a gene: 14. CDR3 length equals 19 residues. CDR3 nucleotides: TGTGCCAGCAGCACCCACGAGCGGGGGGGAGACACTAGCACAGATACGCAGTATTTT. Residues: CASSTHERGGDTSTDTQYF.

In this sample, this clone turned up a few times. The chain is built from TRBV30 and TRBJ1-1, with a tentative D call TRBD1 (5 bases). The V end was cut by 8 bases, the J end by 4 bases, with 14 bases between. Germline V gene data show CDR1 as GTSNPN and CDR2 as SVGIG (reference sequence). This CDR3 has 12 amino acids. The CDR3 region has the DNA TGTGCCCGGGGGGGTCGAGGCACTGAAGCTTTCTTT. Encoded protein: CARGGRGTEAFF.

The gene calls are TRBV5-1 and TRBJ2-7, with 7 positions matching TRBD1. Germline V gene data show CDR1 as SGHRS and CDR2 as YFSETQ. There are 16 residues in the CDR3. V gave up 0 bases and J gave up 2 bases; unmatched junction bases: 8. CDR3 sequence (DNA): TGCGCCAGCAGCTTGGGTGGACAGGTCGCACCCTACGAGCAGTACTTC. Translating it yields CASSLGGQVAPYEQYF. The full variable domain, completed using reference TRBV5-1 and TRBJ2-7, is KAGVTQTPRYLIKTRGQQVTLSCSPISGHRSVSWYQQTPGQGLQFLFEYFSETQRNKGNFPGRFSGRQFSNSRSEMNVSTLELGDSALYLCASSLGGQVAPYEQYFGPGTRLTVT.

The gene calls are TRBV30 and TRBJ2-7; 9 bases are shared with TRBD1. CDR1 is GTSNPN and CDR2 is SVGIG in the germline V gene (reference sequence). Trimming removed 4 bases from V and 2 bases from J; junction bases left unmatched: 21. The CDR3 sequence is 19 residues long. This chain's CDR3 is CAWTYPGTGSRRRPYEQYF. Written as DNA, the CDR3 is TGTGCCTGGACCTACCCCGGGACAGGGAGTAGGCGGAGGCCCTACGAGCAGTACTTC.

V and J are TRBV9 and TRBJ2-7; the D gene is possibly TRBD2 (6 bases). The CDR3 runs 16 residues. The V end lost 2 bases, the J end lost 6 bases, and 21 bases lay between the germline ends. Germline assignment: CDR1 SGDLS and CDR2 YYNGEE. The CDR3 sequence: CASSVGSEGRTGEQYF. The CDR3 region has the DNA TGTGCCAGCAGCGTGGGGTCGGAGGGTAGGACGGGCGAGCAGTACTTC.

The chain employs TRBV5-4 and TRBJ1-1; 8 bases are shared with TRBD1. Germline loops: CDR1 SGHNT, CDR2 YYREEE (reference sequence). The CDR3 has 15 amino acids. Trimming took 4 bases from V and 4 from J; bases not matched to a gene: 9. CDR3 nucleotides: TGTGCCAGCAGCCCTCGGCAGGGGGCGATCACTGAAGCTTTCTTT. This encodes CASSPRQGAITEAFF.

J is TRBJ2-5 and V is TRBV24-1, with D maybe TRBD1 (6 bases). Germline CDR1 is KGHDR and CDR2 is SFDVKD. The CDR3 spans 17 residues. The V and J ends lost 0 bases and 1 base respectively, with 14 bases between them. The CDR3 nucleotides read TGTGCCACCAGTGATTTGTGGGACAAAGGGGGCCAAGAGACCCAGTACTTC. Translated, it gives CATSDLWDKGGQETQYF.

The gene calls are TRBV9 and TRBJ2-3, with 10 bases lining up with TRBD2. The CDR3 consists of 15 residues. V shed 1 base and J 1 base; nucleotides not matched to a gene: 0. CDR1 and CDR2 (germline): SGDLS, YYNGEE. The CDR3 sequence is CASSVLAGGTDTQYF. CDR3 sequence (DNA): TGTGCCAGCAGCGTACTAGCGGGGGGCACAGATACGCAGTATTTT. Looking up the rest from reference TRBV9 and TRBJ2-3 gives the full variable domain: DSGVTQTPKHLITATGQRVTLRCSPRSGDLSVYWYQQSLDQGLQFLIQYYNGEERAKGNILERFSAQQFPDLHSELNLSSLELGDSALYFCASSVLAGGTDTQYFGPGTRLTVL.

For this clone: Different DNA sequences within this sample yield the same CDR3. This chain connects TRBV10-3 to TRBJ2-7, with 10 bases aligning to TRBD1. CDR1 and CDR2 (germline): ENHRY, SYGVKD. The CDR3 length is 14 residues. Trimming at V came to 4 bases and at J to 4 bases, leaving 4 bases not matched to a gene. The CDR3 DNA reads TGTGCCATCAGTGGGGGGACAGGGGCTTACGAGCAGTACTTC. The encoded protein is CAISGGTGAYEQYF.